This T cell receptor (beta chain) was captured in a study of technical replicates of blood from a few donors. Repertoires were generated with immunoSEQ multiplex PCR, while TCRdb's copy carries only in-frame clones and drops some. The sample lists 60,000 to 65,000 clones, roughly 90% occurring once. V lost 0 bases, J lost 4 bases, and 6 bases lay in between. The CDR3 spans 13 residues. CDR1 is ENHRY, CDR2 SYGVKD, per germline. The sample holds a few counts of this clone. The V and J genes are TRBV10-3 and TRBJ1-2; D remains unclear. The sample consisted of PBMCs. The TCR sequence derives from a human donor in good health. Some clones in this sample may be carry-over from other donors' samples. The CDR3 loop is CAISESRGYGYTF. Here the CDR3 DNA reads TGTGCCATCAGTGAGTCACGGGGCTATGGCTACACCTTC.